The clone carrying this T cell receptor beta chain was seen only a few times. The time point denotes: baseline, week 1 (first vaccination visit). The treatment: pre-vaccination baseline after standard-of-care therapy. Germline loops: CDR1 SGHRS, CDR2 YFSETQ. The CDR3 sequence is 15 residues long. J was trimmed by 1 base and V by 3 bases; bases with no gene match: 6. These data are taken from a study of a mutant IDH1 vaccine in newly diagnosed glioma. Across the whole study: Earlier therapy was either radiotherapy, temozolomide, or both, and most got both.

Only in-frame clones appear in the TCRdb table, and some are missing; sequencing was by immunoSEQ multiplex PCR. The sample records around 37,000 clones, roughly 78% being singletons. The V gene is TRBV5-1, the J gene TRBJ1-1; 7 bases are a match to TRBD1. This TCR came from a man aged 35 to 55 with glioma. Some clones in this sample may be carry-over from other donors' samples. The sample here was PBMCs, taken from a glioma patient treated with radiotherapy, temozolomide or both. CDR3: CASSSQGEGNTEAFF. Written as DNA, the CDR3 is TGCGCCAGCAGCTCCCAGGGGGAGGGGAACACTGAAGCTTTCTTT.